These T cell receptor beta chains were read from a single sample in a study of cytomegalovirus exposure and HLA in healthy donors. Assay used: immunoSEQ multiplex PCR; TCRdb lists only in-frame clones, some missing. The sample has under 150,000 clones; approximately 67% are singletons. The sequenced sample consisted of PBMCs. These receptor sequences come from a man in his late teens or twenties in good health and CMV-seropositive. The CDR3 runs from the conserved cysteine through the conserved F or W. D genes are given only for firm matches. The size field is filled for only some rows; it gives once, few, many or a size class.

V gene	D gene	J gene	clone size	CDR3 protein	CDR3 DNA
TRBV6-6	TRBD2	TRBJ2-1	.	CASSSMGGSYNEQFF	TGTGCCAGCAGCTCTATGGGGGGGTCCTACAATGAGCAGTTCTTC
TRBV7-9	TRBD1	TRBJ1-2	.	CASSLQGGNYGYTF	TGTGCCAGCAGCTTGCAGGGGGGAAATTATGGCTACACCTTC
TRBV28	.	TRBJ1-6	once	CASSFSSLVSPLHF	TGTGCCAGCAGTTTCTCCTCCCTAGTTTCACCCCTCCACTTT
TRBV5-8	.	TRBJ1-2	.	CASSLAREF	TGTGCCAGCAGCTTGGCAAGGGAGTTC
TRBV25-1	TRBD2	TRBJ2-1	.	CASTLGRGFHNEQFF	TGTGCCAGCACCCTGGGGAGGGGATTCCACAATGAGCAGTTCTTC
TRBV28	TRBD1	TRBJ1-2	.	CASSFPGQGHNSGYTF	TGTGCCAGCAGTTTCCCAGGACAGGGTCACAATAGTGGCTACACCTTC
TRBV5-1	.	TRBJ2-7	.	CASSLDRVGEQYF	TGCGCCAGCAGCTTGGACAGGGTGGGGGAGCAGTACTTC
TRBV5-6	TRBD2	TRBJ2-5	.	CASSHELAGVQETQYF	TGTGCCAGCAGCCATGAATTAGCGGGGGTCCAAGAGACCCAGTACTTC
TRBV6-5	.	TRBJ2-1	.	CASSSDSWSSYNEQFF	TGTGCCAGCAGTTCCGACAGTTGGAGCTCCTACAATGAGCAGTTCTTC
TRBV10-3	TRBD1	TRBJ1-1	.	CAIRGTGNTEAFF	TGTGCCATCAGGGGGACAGGAAACACTGAAGCTTTCTTT
TRBV4-1	TRBD2	TRBJ2-3	once	CARRPAGLAPTDTQYF	TGCGCCAGACGCCCGGCAGGACTAGCGCCCACAGATACGCAGTATTTT
TRBV30	.	TRBJ1-1	.	CAWSPVDRRREAFF	TGTGCCTGGAGCCCGGTTGATAGGAGGCGGGAAGCTTTCTTT
TRBV9	.	TRBJ1-2	once	CASSVDRESGVYGYTF	TGTGCCAGCAGCGTAGATCGGGAGTCGGGGGTATATGGCTACACCTTC
TRBV7-9	.	TRBJ2-1	few	CATTPTYSGTTSYNEQFF	TGTGCCACCACTCCGACGTACTCCGGGACAACCTCCTACAATGAGCAGTTCTTC
TRBV9	.	TRBJ2-7	.	CASSAQQGYEQYF	TGTGCCAGCAGCGCGCAACAGGGCTACGAGCAGTACTTC
TRBV30	.	TRBJ1-2	.	CAWSQQFPTDYGYTF	TGTGCCTGGAGCCAACAGTTTCCAACGGACTATGGCTACACCTTC
TRBV19	TRBD2	TRBJ2-5	.	CASSTSGGLQETQYF	TGTGCCAGTAGTACTAGCGGGGGCCTCCAAGAGACCCAGTACTTC
TRBV11-2	.	TRBJ2-2	.	CASSLVSARGTGELFF	TGTGCCAGCAGCTTAGTCTCTGCCAGAGGGACCGGGGAGCTGTTTTTT
TRBV18	.	TRBJ2-5	.	CASSTGETQYF	TGTGCCAGCTCTACGGGAGAGACCCAGTACTTC
TRBV5-1	.	TRBJ1-1	.	CASSLGAGGTEAFF	TGCGCCAGCAGCTTGGGGGCCGGAGGGACTGAAGCTTTCTTT
TRBV6-4	.	TRBJ1-2	once	CASSISPGTPYGYTF	TGTGCCAGCAGTATCTCCCCCGGGACACCATATGGCTACACCTTC
TRBV4-1	.	TRBJ1-1	.	CASSPYQGADTEAFF	TGCGCCAGCAGCCCCTACCAGGGTGCCGACACTGAAGCTTTCTTT
TRBV29-1	.	TRBJ1-2	.	CSVGTSNYGYTF	TGCAGCGTTGGGACAAGTAACTATGGCTACACCTTC
TRBV11-3	.	TRBJ2-2	.	CASSSGTVAVTGELFF	TGTGCCAGCAGCTCGGGGACGGTAGCGGTCACCGGGGAGCTGTTTTTT
TRBV7-2	TRBD1	TRBJ1-5	.	CASSSTGGGGYSNQPQHF	TGTGCCAGCAGCTCGACAGGGGGCGGGGGTTATAGCAATCAGCCCCAGCATTTT
TRBV2	TRBD1	TRBJ1-5	.	CASRGTGNNQPQHF	TGTGCCAGCAGGGGGACAGGGAACAATCAGCCCCAGCATTTT